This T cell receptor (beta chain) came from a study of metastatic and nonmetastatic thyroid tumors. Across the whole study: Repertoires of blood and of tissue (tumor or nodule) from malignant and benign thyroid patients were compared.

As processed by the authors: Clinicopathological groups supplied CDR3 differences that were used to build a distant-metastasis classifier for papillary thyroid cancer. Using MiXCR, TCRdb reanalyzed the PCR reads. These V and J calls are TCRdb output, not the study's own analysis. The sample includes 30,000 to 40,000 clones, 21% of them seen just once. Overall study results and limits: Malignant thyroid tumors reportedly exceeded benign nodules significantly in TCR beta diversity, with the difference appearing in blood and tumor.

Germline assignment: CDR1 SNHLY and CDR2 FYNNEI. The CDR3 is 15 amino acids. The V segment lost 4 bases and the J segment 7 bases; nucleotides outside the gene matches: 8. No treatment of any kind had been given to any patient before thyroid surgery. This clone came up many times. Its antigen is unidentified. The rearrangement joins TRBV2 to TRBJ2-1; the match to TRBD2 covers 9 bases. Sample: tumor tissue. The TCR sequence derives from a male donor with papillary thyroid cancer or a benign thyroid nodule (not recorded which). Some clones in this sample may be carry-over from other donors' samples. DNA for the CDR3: TGTGCCAGCAGTGTGGCGGGAGGGCCGGTGAATGAGCAGTTCTTC. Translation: CASSVAGGPVNEQFF. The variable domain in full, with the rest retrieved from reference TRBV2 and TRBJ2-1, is EPEVTQTPSHQVTQMGQEVILRCVPISNHLYFYWYRQILGQKVEFLVSFYNNEISEKSEIFDDQFSVERPDGSNFTLKIRSTKLEDSAMYFCASSVAGGPVNEQFFGPGTRLTVL.